The entry below gives a single T cell receptor (beta chain) sequence along with its context. The antigen is not known. PCR amplification relied on 60 Vbeta primers (plus 13 Jbeta primers). Only in-frame clones appear in the TCRdb table, and some are missing; sequencing was by immunoSEQ multiplex PCR. This sample has approximately 77,000 clones, with more than 60% found just once. Trimming left V 4 bases short and J 9 bases short, with 20 bases between. CDR1 is SGHRS, CDR2 YFSETQ, per germline. The CDR3 is made up of 15 amino acids. These data come from a study of cytomegalovirus exposure and HLA in healthy donors. Study-level information: The study's early data release held roughly 90 million unique TCRs from HLA-typed donors. The study, taken as a whole, reports: Among the sequence variants, a highly shared cluster was likely an artifact of sequencing. A later analysis showed HLA-associated TCR beta chains outstripping equally common others in clonal expansion. Sequencing depth across donors, presence/absence analyses assumed, was roughly uniform.

The V gene is TRBV5-1, the J gene TRBJ2-1; weak D call: TRBD2 (5 bases). This TCR derives from a male donor in good health and CMV-seropositive. The sequenced sample was PBMCs. Here the CDR3 reads CASSPPNSARGEQFF. The CDR3 region has the DNA TGCGCCAGCAGCCCCCCCAACAGCGCACGGGGTGAGCAGTTCTTC.